What follows is one TCR beta chain and its context. Participants came from roughly 23 US areas, aged about 18 to 89 years. Per the original data handling: Reference gene primer amplification gave nucleated cell count estimates. Sequenced by immunoSEQ multiplex PCR; TCRdb stores in-frame clones only, minus some. D and trimming were read from the DNA, whereas the V and J calls and clone size are those reported in that table. The sample lists 220,000 or so clones, roughly nine tenths occurring once. This CDR3 has 18 residues. The V segment lost 5 bases and the J segment 0 bases; nucleotides outside the gene matches: 8. In germline, CDR1 is SGHTA, CDR2 FQGTGA. The sample belongs to a study of blood T cell repertoires in COVID-19. On the study more broadly: Researchers got acute and convalescent COVID-19 samples from the United States, Italy and Spain.

The origin of this receptor is a woman between 18 and 29 years old in a cohort exposed to, infected with or recovered from COVID-19 (not recorded which). The chain links TRBV7-3 to TRBJ2-3, with 13 positions matching TRBD2. Material: PBMCs or T cells enriched from blood (not recorded which). The DNA for the CDR3 is TGTGCCAGCAGCGGGGGGACTAGCGGGACGCAAAGCACAGATACGCAGTATTTT. It is translated as CASSGGTSGTQSTDTQYF.